This paragraph covers one T cell receptor (beta chain) sequence. The CDR3 totals 13 residues. V lost 5 bases and J 7 bases, leaving 12 bases between the germline ends. Per the germline V gene, CDR1 is MNHNS and CDR2 is SASEGT. These data come from a study of shared clonotypes between healthy human individuals. TCRdb's copy holds only in-frame clones and misses some; the assay was immunoSEQ multiplex PCR. The sample yields under 1,900,000 clones, 98% seen once. The chain couples TRBV6-1 to TRBJ1-3; unclear D gene. The TCR originated in a man younger than 40 in good health. The source material was naive CD4+ T cells sorted from blood. The subset: CD45RA+ positively selected. The CDR3 DNA follows: TGTGCCAGCAGTCTCAAATCCGGGAACACCATATATTTT. It codes for CASSLKSGNTIYF.